Following are 27 T cell receptor beta chains from one sample sequenced in a study of cytomegalovirus exposure and HLA in healthy donors. It was with 60 Vbeta and 13 Jbeta primers that the PCR ran. Sequencing used immunoSEQ multiplex PCR; TCRdb keeps in-frame clones, though not all of them. The table lists around 170,000 clones, roughly 79% of them singletons. The sequencing sample was made of PBMCs. All receptors derive from a woman aged 40-49 years in good health and CMV-seropositive.

CDR3 nucleotide sequence: TGCGCCAGCAGCTTAAACGTTAGGACAGGGGGCGACTATGGCTACACCTTC. Encoded protein: CASSLNVRTGGDYGYTF. The chain links TRBV5-1 to TRBJ1-2, with 11 bases fitting TRBD1. Germline CDR1 SGHRS, CDR2 YFSETQ. V lost 2 bases, J lost 3 bases, and 9 bases stayed unmatched. This CDR3 is 17 amino acids long. Complete variable domain (other parts from reference TRBV5-1 and TRBJ1-2): KAGVTQTPRYLIKTRGQQVTLSCSPISGHRSVSWYQQTPGQGLQFLFEYFSETQRNKGNFPGRFSGRQFSNSRSEMNVSTLELGDSALYLCASSLNVRTGGDYGYTFGSGTRLTVV.

The chain couples TRBV5-1 to TRBJ2-3, with TRBD2 identical over 7 bases. This CDR3 contains 14 residues. Germline lookup yields CDR1 SGHRS and CDR2 YFSETQ. J lost 3 bases, V lost 4 bases, and 5 bases had no gene match. DNA for the CDR3: TGCGCCAGCAGCCCTCCTAGCGGAACAGATACGCAGTATTTT. Its translation: CASSPPSGTDTQYF. The complete variable domain, with remaining parts taken from reference TRBV5-1 and TRBJ2-3, reads KAGVTQTPRYLIKTRGQQVTLSCSPISGHRSVSWYQQTPGQGLQFLFEYFSETQRNKGNFPGRFSGRQFSNSRSEMNVSTLELGDSALYLCASSPPSGTDTQYFGPGTRLTVL.

J is TRBJ1-2 and V is TRBV28, with D tentatively TRBD1 (6 bases). This CDR3 spans 13 amino acids. Germline values: CDR1 MDHEN, CDR2 SYDVKM. V was trimmed by 2 bases and J by 3 bases, leaving 7 bases between them. CDR3 nucleotides: TGTGCCAGCAGTTTAACAGGGCACTATGGCTACACCTTC. It codes for CASSLTGHYGYTF.

The V gene is TRBV5-1, the J gene TRBJ1-3; 8 bases are shared with TRBD1. Germline loops: CDR1 SGHRS, CDR2 YFSETQ. Unmatched junction bases numbered 4, after V lost 4 bases and J lost 4 bases. This CDR3 spans 14 amino acids. The CDR3 DNA is TGCGCCAGCAGCGAGGGACAGGACGGAAACACCATATATTTT. It encodes CASSEGQDGNTIYF.

Here the CDR3 reads CASSWDRGAAEAFF. Written as DNA, the CDR3 is TGTGCCAGCAGTTGGGACAGGGGGGCGGCTGAAGCTTTCTTT. V is TRBV28 and J is TRBJ1-1; 11 bases map to TRBD1. Germline CDR1 is MDHEN and CDR2 is SYDVKM. V gave up 4 bases and J gave up 6 bases; unmatched junction bases: 4. CDR3 length equals 14 residues. The full variable domain, with the rest looked up from reference TRBV28 and TRBJ1-1, is DVKVTQSSRYLVKRTGEKVFLECVQDMDHENMFWYRQDPGLGLRLIYFSYDVKMKEKGDIPEGYSVSREKKERFSLILESASTNQTSMYLCASSWDRGAAEAFFGQGTRLTVV.

This clone showed up just once. V and J are TRBV9 and TRBJ1-1, with D hard to call. V shed 0 bases and J shed 0 bases, with 9 bases lying between them. Per the germline V gene, CDR1 is SGDLS and CDR2 is YYNGEE. The CDR3 length is 15 residues. The CDR3 region is CASSVDNRMNTEAFF. The CDR3 bases are TGTGCCAGCAGCGTAGATAACAGAATGAACACTGAAGCTTTCTTT.

The J gene is TRBJ2-1, the V gene TRBV5-1; D not certain. Looked up from germline, CDR1 is SGHRS and CDR2 is YFSETQ. The CDR3 contains 13 residues. V was pared by 0 bases and J by 5 bases, with 6 bases between. The chain's CDR3 is CASSLGSNNEQFF. In DNA form, the CDR3 reads TGCGCCAGCAGCTTGGGAAGCAACAATGAGCAGTTCTTC.

The chain uses TRBV25-1 and TRBJ2-4; 7 bases line up with TRBD2. The V and J ends lost 4 bases and 4 bases, in that order; junction bases with no gene match: 4. The germline gives CDR1 MGHDK, CDR2 SYGVNS. This CDR3 has 14 amino acids. The CDR3, as DNA: TGTGCCAGCAGTGGAACGGGGGGAAAAAACATTCAGTACTTC. Its protein is CASSGTGGKNIQYF.

The chain is built from TRBV18 and TRBJ1-1; D remains unclear. V lost 2 bases, J lost 7 bases, and 11 bases lay in between. Germline V gene sequence: CDR1 KGHSH, CDR2 LQKENI. There are 13 residues in the CDR3. The CDR3 region has the DNA TGTGCCAGCTCACCAACTGGCGGTTATGAAGCTTTCTTT. It encodes CASSPTGGYEAFF.

The CDR3 DNA reads as TGCGCCAGCAGGACGACAGGGAATGGCTACACCTTC. Translating it yields CASRTTGNGYTF. The chain is built from TRBV23-1 and TRBJ1-2, with 7 nucleotides matching TRBD1. TRBV23-1 is flagged as an ORF with uncertain function. The V segment lost 6 bases and the J segment 6 bases; nucleotides outside the gene matches: 4. CDR3 length: 12 residues.

This chain's CDR3 is CASRGGSTDTQYF. In DNA form, the CDR3 reads TGTGCCAGCAGGGGGGGGAGCACAGATACGCAGTATTTT. This chain joins TRBV6-5 and TRBJ2-3, with 7 bases fitting TRBD2. The V gene end was trimmed by 6 bases and the J gene end by 0 bases; junction bases not matched to a gene: 0. This CDR3 is built from 13 residues. In germline, CDR1 is MNHEY, CDR2 SVGAGI.

This chain uses TRBV10-3 with TRBJ2-3, with a tentative D call TRBD1 (5 bases). The CDR3 is 14 residues long. CDR1 is ENHRY and CDR2 is SYGVKD in the germline V gene. The germline V and J ends were trimmed by 2 bases and 5 bases, with 11 bases remaining between them. CDR3 DNA sequence: TGTGCCATCAGTGAGCAGGGTAACAGAGATACGCAGTATTTT. Protein: CAISEQGNRDTQYF.

The rearrangement links TRBV27 to TRBJ1-2; 8 nucleotides agree with TRBD1. Per germline, CDR1 MNHEY and CDR2 SMNVEV (reference sequence). The V and J ends lost 6 bases and 4 bases, in that order; junction bases with no gene match: 10. CDR3 length equals 15 residues. CDR3 nucleotide sequence: TGTGCCAGCAGCTTCGGGGACAGGATCCCCTATGGCTACACCTTC. It yields the protein CASSFGDRIPYGYTF.

The V and J genes are TRBV6-1 and TRBJ2-2; 7 bases fit TRBD1. Germline loops: CDR1 MNHNS, CDR2 SASEGT. The CDR3 runs 16 residues. Trimming removed 7 bases from V and 7 bases from J; junction bases left unmatched: 15. CDR3 in amino acids: CASTEAGGFLGGELFF. The CDR3 DNA is TGTGCCAGCACCGAAGCAGGGGGTTTCCTCGGCGGGGAGCTGTTTTTT.

This chain joins TRBV6-5 and TRBJ1-2; D is perhaps TRBD1 (6 bases). This CDR3 is 14 amino acids long. Germline CDR1 is MNHEY and CDR2 is SVGAGI. Trimming took 6 bases from V and 2 from J, leaving 13 bases between them. The CDR3 sequence is CASRRDKVNYGYTF. CDR3 in DNA: TGTGCCAGCAGACGGGACAAAGTGAACTATGGCTACACCTTC.

This clone has more than one count but fewer than ten. The rearrangement uses TRBV28 and TRBJ1-1; D is unclear. This CDR3 contains 13 residues. Per the germline V gene, CDR1 is MDHEN and CDR2 is SYDVKM. V was clipped by 5 bases and J by 11 bases, with 18 bases between them. The CDR3 here is CASSPRGRREAFF. DNA of the CDR3: TGTGCCAGCAGTCCCCGTGGACGGCGGGAGGCTTTCTTT. The entire variable domain, with the rest obtained from reference TRBV28 and TRBJ1-1, is as follows: DVKVTQSSRYLVKRTGEKVFLECVQDMDHENMFWYRQDPGLGLRLIYFSYDVKMKEKGDIPEGYSVSREKKERFSLILESASTNQTSMYLCASSPRGRREAFFGQGTRLTVV.

This sequence joins TRBV28 and TRBJ1-4; no clear D. Germline loops: CDR1 MDHEN, CDR2 SYDVKM. The CDR3 extends over 13 amino acids. The V gene lost 4 bases and the J gene lost 8 bases, with 11 bases spanning the gap. The CDR3: CASSSQVGEKLFF. CDR3 sequence (DNA): TGTGCCAGCAGTTCGCAGGTTGGGGAAAAACTGTTTTTT.

This clone was counted only a few times. CDR3 residues: CASSFRQSSTGELFF. In nucleotides, the CDR3 is TGTGCCAGCAGCTTTAGACAGTCCAGCACCGGGGAGCTGTTTTTT. This chain joins TRBV5-4 and TRBJ2-2, with D maybe TRBD1 (5 bases). The germline V gene encodes CDR1 SGHNT and CDR2 YYREEE (reference sequence). V gave up 2 bases and J gave up 4 bases, with 12 bases separating them. The CDR3 loop spans 15 amino acids.

The J gene is TRBJ1-2, the V gene TRBV5-4, with TRBD1 matching 9 bases. V gave up 6 bases and J gave up 2 bases; unmatched junction bases: 8. CDR3 length equals 15 residues. Per the germline V gene, CDR1 is SGHNT and CDR2 is YYREEE (reference sequence). CDR3 nucleotide sequence: TGTGCCAGCAACCCAGAGGACAGGGGCAACTATGGCTACACCTTC. Translated, it gives CASNPEDRGNYGYTF.

The V and J genes are TRBV5-5 and TRBJ2-3; 7 bases are a match to TRBD1. CDR1 and CDR2 from the germline V gene are SGHKS and YYEKEE (reference sequence). V lost 4 bases to trimming and J lost 3 bases; unmatched junction nucleotides: 5. The CDR3 length is 14 residues. The CDR3: CASSPRQGTDTQYF. The CDR3 DNA reads TGTGCCAGCAGCCCCCGACAGGGAACAGATACGCAGTATTTT.

The chain joins TRBV13 to TRBJ1-4; D unclear. The CDR3 covers 14 residues. Trimming removed 3 bases from V and 7 bases from J, with 12 bases in between. Germline V gene data show CDR1 as PRHDT and CDR2 as FYEKMQ (reference sequence). The CDR3 here is CASSFQEEGEKLFF. CDR3 sequence (DNA): TGTGCCAGCAGCTTCCAGGAGGAGGGTGAAAAACTGTTTTTT.

This clone appeared once. V usage is TRBV7-8 and J usage is TRBJ1-4, with a tentative D call TRBD1 (5 bases). CDR1 and CDR2 from the germline V gene are SGHVS and FQNEAQ. The CDR3 has 14 amino acids. Trimming took off 3 bases at V and 7 bases at J, with 12 bases between the two ends. CDR3 in DNA: TGTGCCAGCAGCTTTCCAGGGCCCGGTGAAAAACTGTTTTTT. It codes for CASSFPGPGEKLFF.

The V and J genes are TRBV25-1 and TRBJ2-7; the match to TRBD2 covers 9 bases. Germline CDR1 is MGHDK and CDR2 is SYGVNS. The J segment lost 2 bases and the V segment lost 6 bases, leaving 8 bases of the junction unmatched. The CDR3 runs to 15 residues. As DNA, the CDR3 is TGTGCCAGCAGCCCCACAGCGGGGGGCCCCTACGAGCAGTACTTC. Translation gives CASSPTAGGPYEQYF.

The chain is built from TRBV2 and TRBJ1-1; D perhaps matches TRBD1 (5 bases). The CDR3 spans 14 residues. Germline CDR1 is SNHLY and CDR2 is FYNNEI. Trimming took 4 bases from V and 4 from J, leaving 13 bases between them. As DNA, the CDR3 is TGTGCCAGCAGTGTAAGGGGCGAAGGCACTGAAGCTTTCTTT. It encodes CASSVRGEGTEAFF.

The chain joins TRBV7-9 to TRBJ1-1, with D unclear. V was shortened by 3 bases and J by 3 bases, with 8 bases between the two germline ends. The CDR3 has 13 residues. Germline V gene data show CDR1 as SEHNR and CDR2 as FQNEAQ (reference sequence). The chain's CDR3 is CASSFGEYTEAFF. In DNA, the CDR3 is TGTGCCAGCAGCTTTGGGGAGTACACTGAAGCTTTCTTT.

This clone showed up just a few times. The V call is TRBV7-8, the J call TRBJ2-7, with TRBD1 identical over 7 bases. Per germline, CDR1 SGHVS and CDR2 FQNEAQ. With V trimmed by 5 bases and J by 9 bases, 16 bases remained unmatched. The CDR3 totals 15 residues. The DNA of the CDR3 is TGTGCCAGCAGCCCCAACAGGGGAACCTCCCACCGGCAGTACTTC. This sequence encodes CASSPNRGTSHRQYF.

CDR3 protein: CARSRTTGNLQFF. CDR3 bases: TGTGCCAGAAGCCGTACTACCGGGAATTTGCAGTTCTTC. The chain employs TRBV5-3 and TRBJ2-1, with a possible D match to TRBD2 (5 bases). TRBV5-3 is an ORF, and what it does is uncertain. This CDR3 has 13 amino acids. Trimming took 4 bases from V and 12 from J, leaving 17 bases between them.